The entry below gives a single TCR beta chain sequence along with its context. The antigen is undetermined. The CDR3 has 12 residues. Trimming took 4 bases from V and 3 from J, leaving 8 bases between them. The germline V gene encodes CDR1 SGHNT and CDR2 YYREEE (reference sequence). PCR involved 60 Vbeta and 13 Jbeta primers. Method: immunoSEQ multiplex PCR; TCRdb's copy keeps in-frame clones and lacks some. This table has 100,000 to 150,000 clones, just under 75% appearing once. These data are taken from a study of cytomegalovirus exposure and HLA in healthy donors. Whole-study context: For the approximately 420 genotyped donors, roughly 81% fell within the Caucasian-associated ancestry cluster. The study, taken as a whole, reports: When analyzed later, a missense DCLRE1C variant was found to be linked to TCR beta V- and J-gene trimming. CMV antigen specificity of a few CMV-associated chains was confirmed in vitro.

The source is a man in his 60s in good health and CMV-seropositive. Source material: PBMCs. The genes are TRBV5-4 and TRBJ2-7; maybe TRBD2 (6 bases). In DNA, the CDR3 is TGTGCCAGCAGCAAGGGACTCTACGAGCAGTACTTC. Its translation: CASSKGLYEQYF.